The rows below give T cell receptor beta chains drawn from one sample of a study of blood T cell repertoires in COVID-19. Using immunoSEQ multiplex PCR, the repertoire was profiled, and TCRdb retains in-frame clones only, with some absent. The sample lists approximately 110,000 clones; 65% to 90% were seen once. What was sequenced was peripheral blood. These receptor sequences come from a man older than 75 with acute or convalescent COVID-19. Each CDR3 is given with its conserved first and last residue. The order of the fields is CDR3 length, J gene, clone size, D gene, V gene, CDR3 protein, CDR3 DNA. D genes are given only for firm matches. Rows may omit the clone size; those that give it use once, few, many or a size class.

CDR3 length: 14
J gene: TRBJ2-7
clone size: NA
D gene: NA
V gene: TRBV6-1
CDR3 protein: CASSDEGVPREQYF
CDR3 DNA: TGTGCCAGCAGTGATGAGGGGGTACCGCGGGAGCAGTACTTC

CDR3 length: 15
J gene: TRBJ2-2
clone size: NA
D gene: NA
V gene: TRBV7-2
CDR3 protein: CASSFSAANTGELFF
CDR3 DNA: TGTGCCAGCAGCTTTAGCGCGGCGAACACCGGGGAGCTGTTTTTT

CDR3 length: 13
J gene: TRBJ1-1
clone size: NA
D gene: NA
V gene: TRBV6-6
CDR3 protein: CASSYEGNTEAFF
CDR3 DNA: TGTGCCAGCAGTTACGAGGGGAACACTGAAGCTTTCTTT

CDR3 length: 17
J gene: TRBJ1-6
clone size: NA
D gene: TRBD1
V gene: TRBV2
CDR3 protein: CASSHGQGAAYNSPLHF
CDR3 DNA: TGTGCCAGCAGCCATGGACAGGGGGCCGCCTATAATTCACCCCTCCACTTT

CDR3 length: 13
J gene: TRBJ2-7
clone size: few
D gene: TRBD1
V gene: TRBV10-3
CDR3 protein: CAISGQGNHEQYF
CDR3 DNA: TGTGCCATCAGCGGACAGGGTAACCACGAGCAGTACTTC

CDR3 length: 14
J gene: TRBJ1-1
clone size: once
D gene: NA
V gene: TRBV28
CDR3 protein: CASREGGLNTEAFF
CDR3 DNA: TGTGCCAGCAGGGAGGGGGGGCTGAACACTGAAGCTTTCTTT

CDR3 length: 16
J gene: TRBJ1-5
clone size: NA
D gene: NA
V gene: TRBV19
CDR3 protein: CASSIISGGFNQPQHF
CDR3 DNA: TGTGCCAGTAGTATCATCAGCGGAGGATTTAATCAGCCCCAGCATTTT

CDR3 length: 12
J gene: TRBJ1-4
clone size: NA
D gene: TRBD1
V gene: TRBV30
CDR3 protein: CAWRGQPEKLFF
CDR3 DNA: TGTGCCTGGAGGGGACAGCCTGAAAAACTGTTTTTT

CDR3 length: 16
J gene: TRBJ1-5
clone size: NA
D gene: TRBD1
V gene: TRBV6-2/TRBV6-3
CDR3 protein: CASSPGTGGSWQPQHF
CDR3 DNA: TGTGCCAGCAGCCCTGGGACAGGGGGCTCTTGGCAGCCCCAGCATTTT

CDR3 length: 15
J gene: TRBJ2-1
clone size: NA
D gene: TRBD1
V gene: TRBV28
CDR3 protein: CASSLLGGGVYEQFF
CDR3 DNA: TGTGCCAGCAGTTTATTAGGGGGCGGTGTATATGAGCAGTTCTTC

CDR3 length: 14
J gene: TRBJ2-3
clone size: NA
D gene: NA
V gene: TRBV7-3
CDR3 protein: CASSFSRVSDTQYF
CDR3 DNA: TGTGCCAGCAGCTTCTCCAGGGTTTCAGATACGCAGTATTTT

CDR3 length: 15
J gene: TRBJ2-4
clone size: NA
D gene: TRBD1
V gene: TRBV4-3
CDR3 protein: CASSQEGQGRYIQYF
CDR3 DNA: TGCGCCAGCAGCCAAGAGGGACAGGGAAGGTACATTCAGTACTTC

CDR3 length: 18
J gene: TRBJ2-1
clone size: NA
D gene: TRBD2
V gene: TRBV18
CDR3 protein: CASSLYTSGRAFYNEQFF
CDR3 DNA: TGTGCCAGCTCACTTTACACTAGCGGGAGGGCCTTTTACAATGAGCAGTTCTTC

CDR3 length: 14
J gene: TRBJ1-1
clone size: NA
D gene: TRBD1
V gene: TRBV2
CDR3 protein: CASGIHRGNTEAFF
CDR3 DNA: TGTGCCAGCGGCATTCACAGGGGGAACACTGAAGCTTTCTTT

CDR3 length: 17
J gene: TRBJ1-3
clone size: once
D gene: NA
V gene: TRBV4-2
CDR3 protein: CASSQDLGTGGGNTIYF
CDR3 DNA: TGTGCCAGCAGCCAAGATCTGGGTACGGGAGGAGGAAACACCATATATTTT